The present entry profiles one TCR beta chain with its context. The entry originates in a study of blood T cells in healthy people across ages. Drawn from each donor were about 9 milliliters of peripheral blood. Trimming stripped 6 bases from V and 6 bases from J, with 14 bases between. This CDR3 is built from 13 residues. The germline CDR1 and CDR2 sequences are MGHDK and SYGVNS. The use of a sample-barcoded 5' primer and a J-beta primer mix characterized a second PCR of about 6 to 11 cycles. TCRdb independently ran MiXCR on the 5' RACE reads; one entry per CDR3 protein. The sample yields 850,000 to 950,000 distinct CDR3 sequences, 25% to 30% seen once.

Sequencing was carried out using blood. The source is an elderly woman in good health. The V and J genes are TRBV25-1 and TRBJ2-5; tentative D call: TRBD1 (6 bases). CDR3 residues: CASRETGLKTQYF. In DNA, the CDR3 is TGTGCCAGCAGGGAGACAGGCCTAAAGACCCAGTACTTC. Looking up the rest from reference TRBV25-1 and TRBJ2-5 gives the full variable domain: EADIYQTPRYLVIGTGKKITLECSQTMGHDKMYWYQQDPGMELHLIHYSYGVNSTEKGDLSSESTVSRIRTEHFPLTLESARPSHTSQYLCASRETGLKTQYFGPGTRLLVL.